This T cell receptor (beta chain) was profiled in a study of T cells in tumors after PD-1 blockade. The wider study: Tumor samples yielded about 22-fold more depth than single-cell TCR sequencing.

Before and after PD-1 blockade, biopsies were collected from the same primary tumor site. Sequenced by immunoSEQ multiplex PCR; TCRdb stores in-frame clones only, minus some. The sample contains about 10,000 clones, 50% to 70% of which appear only once. To note about this clone: Its cognate antigen is unknown.

Germline lookup yields CDR1 SGHTA and CDR2 FQGNSA. CDR3 length: 15 residues. Trimming removed 1 base at V and 5 bases at J, with 12 bases between. Study-level points and caveats: Some novel exhausted tumor clones appeared in pre-treatment blood, suggesting peripheral recruitment.

The V and J genes are TRBV7-2 and TRBJ1-5; D unresolved. This TCR derives from a human donor with basal cell carcinoma. The starting material was tumor tissue, obtained after anti-PD-1 treatment. CDR3 sequence reads: CASSLEVWNYQPQHF. CDR3 DNA: TGTGCCAGCAGCTTAGAGGTGTGGAACTATCAGCCCCAGCATTTT. Using reference TRBV7-2 and TRBJ1-5 for the parts outside the CDR3, the full variable domain is GAGVSQSPSNKVTEKGKDVELRCDPISGHTALYWYRQSLGQGLEFLIYFQGNSAPDKSGLPSDRFSAERTGGSVSTLTIQRTQQEDSAVYLCASSLEVWNYQPQHFGDGTRLSIL.